This T cell receptor (beta chain) was found in a study of OX40 agonist ivuxolimab in advanced cancers. Libraries were prepared by immunoSEQ multiplex PCR; TCRdb keeps only in-frame clonotypes and omits some of them. The sample carries about 88,000 clones, approximately 85% recorded once. V lost 1 base and J lost 6, with 8 bases in between. CDR1 SGHKS and CDR2 YYEKEE come from the germline V gene (reference sequence). The CDR3 is 13 residues long. Cycle 7 day 1, cycle 4 day 1, and baseline were the timepoints at which blood was sampled. Specimen: CD4+ or CD8+ T cells sorted from blood, collected in a trial of the OX40 agonist ivuxolimab. The chain joins TRBV5-5 to TRBJ1-5; D is unclear. The receptor's source is an adult with an advanced solid tumor such as melanoma, head and neck, liver or kidney cancer. This CDR3 is CASSLWLTQPQHF. CDR3 nucleotides: TGTGCCAGCAGCTTGTGGCTGACTCAGCCCCAGCATTTT. Using reference TRBV5-5 and TRBJ1-5 for the parts outside the CDR3, the full variable domain is DAGVTQSPTHLIKTRGQQVTLRCSPISGHKSVSWYQQVLGQGPQFIFQYYEKEERGRGNFPDRFSARQFPNYSSELNVNALLLGDSALYLCASSLWLTQPQHFGDGTRLSIL.